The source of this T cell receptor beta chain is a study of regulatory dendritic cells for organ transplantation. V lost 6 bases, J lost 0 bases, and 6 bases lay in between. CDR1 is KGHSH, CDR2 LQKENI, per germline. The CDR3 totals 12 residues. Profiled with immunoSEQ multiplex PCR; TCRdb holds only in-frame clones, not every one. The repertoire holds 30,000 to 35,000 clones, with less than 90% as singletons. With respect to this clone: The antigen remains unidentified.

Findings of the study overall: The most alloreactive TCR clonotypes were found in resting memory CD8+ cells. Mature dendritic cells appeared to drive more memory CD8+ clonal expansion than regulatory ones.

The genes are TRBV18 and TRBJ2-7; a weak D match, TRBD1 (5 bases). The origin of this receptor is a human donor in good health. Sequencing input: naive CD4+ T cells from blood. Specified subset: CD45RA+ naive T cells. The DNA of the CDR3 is TGTGCCAGCTCGACAGCCTCCTACGAGCAGTACTTC. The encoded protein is CASSTASYEQYF.